A selection of T cell receptor beta chains follows, all from one sample in a study of identical twins. A single record per CDR3 protein comes from TCRdb applying MiXCR to the 5' RACE reads. The sample yields under 250,000 distinct CDR3 sequences, 7% to 8.5% seen once. These data also formed part of another study, on yellow fever vaccine responses in identical twins.

Source material: CD8+ T cells sorted from blood. The receptors shown here come from a woman aged 18-29 years in good health. Each CDR3 is given with its conserved first and last residue. Fields, in order: clone size, J gene, V gene, D gene, CDR3 protein, CDR3 DNA. The D gene is left open where the match is weak. Clone size, where shown, is once, few, many, or a class for clones that have expanded.

. | TRBJ2-7 | TRBV28 | . | CASTPEDDEQYF | TGTGCCAGCACCCCGGAAGACGACGAGCAGTACTTC
many | TRBJ2-7 | TRBV29-1 | TRBD2 | CSYYVGGEQYF | TGCAGCTACTATGTGGGGGGGGAGCAGTACTTC
few | TRBJ2-1 | TRBV27 | TRBD2 | CASSYRTSGSRDEQFF | TGTGCCAGCAGTTATAGGACTAGCGGGAGTAGGGATGAGCAGTTCTTC
few | TRBJ1-5 | TRBV5-1 | . | CASRPGTPLRGNQPQHF | TGCGCCAGCAGACCCGGGACCCCGCTCAGGGGCAATCAGCCCCAGCATTTT
few | TRBJ2-1 | TRBV3-1 | . | CASSQAQVYNEQFF | TGTGCCAGCAGCCAAGCACAGGTATACAATGAGCAGTTCTTC
. | TRBJ2-2 | TRBV9 | . | CASSVDEAGELFF | TGTGCCAGCAGCGTAGACGAAGCGGGGGAGCTGTTTTTT
many | TRBJ2-2 | TRBV6-1 | TRBD1 | CASSPDRVSGELFF | TGTGCCAGCAGCCCCGACAGGGTCTCCGGGGAGCTGTTTTTT
few | TRBJ2-1 | TRBV4-1 | TRBD1 | CASSQGQGAYEQFF | TGCGCCAGCAGCCAGGGACAGGGGGCCTATGAGCAGTTCTTC
. | TRBJ2-7 | TRBV5-1 | TRBD1 | CASSLGDRVNEQYF | TGCGCCAGCAGCTTGGGGGACAGGGTCAACGAGCAGTACTTC
many | TRBJ2-7 | TRBV14 | . | CASSQGHSYEQYF | TGTGCCAGCAGCCAGGGACACTCCTACGAGCAGTACTTC
few | TRBJ2-1 | TRBV15 | TRBD1 | CATSRGRPAGTGLLLIEYNEQFF | TGTGCCACCAGCAGAGGTCGACCAGCAGGGACAGGGCTATTACTTATCGAGTACAATGAGCAGTTCTTC
. | TRBJ2-1 | TRBV7-2 | . | CASSPKFWGEQFF | TGTGCCAGCAGCCCAAAGTTCTGGGGTGAGCAGTTCTTC
many | TRBJ1-2 | TRBV29-1 | . | CSVRRQGDYGYTF | TGCAGCGTCCGAAGGCAGGGAGACTATGGCTACACCTTC
few | TRBJ2-5 | TRBV25-1 | TRBD2 | CASSEGMGGETQYF | TGTGCCAGCAGTGAAGGAATGGGAGGGGAGACCCAGTACTTC
. | TRBJ1-2 | TRBV24-1 | . | CATSYNGGYTF | TGTGCCACCAGTTATAACGGAGGCTACACCTTC
. | TRBJ2-7 | TRBV4-1 | TRBD2 | CASSPLAGASYEQYF | TGCGCCAGCAGCCCACTAGCGGGAGCCTCCTACGAGCAGTACTTC
many | TRBJ1-1 | TRBV20-1 | . | CSARDPGTNTEAFF | TGCAGTGCTAGAGACCCAGGAACGAACACTGAAGCTTTCTTT
few | TRBJ2-4 | TRBV4-1 | . | CASSQGRQPGAKNIQYF | TGCGCCAGCAGCCAAGGTCGTCAGCCCGGGGCCAAAAACATTCAGTACTTC
. | TRBJ2-1 | TRBV12-3/TRBV12-4 | TRBD1 | CASSHRDRGTNEQFF | TGTGCCAGCAGTCACCGGGACAGAGGTACAAATGAGCAGTTCTTC
few | TRBJ2-5 | TRBV27 | TRBD1 | CASSFRDRGLETQYF | TGTGCCAGCAGTTTTCGGGACAGGGGTTTGGAGACCCAGTACTTC
many | TRBJ1-1 | TRBV29-1 | . | CSADSGYTEAFF | TGCAGCGCCGACTCGGGATACACTGAAGCTTTCTTT
few | TRBJ2-2 | TRBV9 | TRBD1 | CASSVHRGPYLANTGELFF | TGTGCCAGCAGCGTCCACAGGGGCCCCTACCTCGCGAACACCGGGGAGCTGTTTTTT
. | TRBJ1-1 | TRBV24-1 | . | CATILGPCTEAFF | TGTGCCACCATCCTAGGGCCTTGCACTGAAGCTTTCTTT
few | TRBJ2-1 | TRBV24-1 | . | CATSDPDYYNEQFF | TGTGCCACCAGTGACCCAGACTACTACAATGAGCAGTTCTTC
few | TRBJ2-5 | TRBV3-1 | . | CASSQGTADQETQYF | TGTGCCAGCAGCCAAGGCACAGCGGACCAAGAGACCCAGTACTTC